This TCR beta chain was profiled in a study of T cell repertoires in cytomegalovirus infection. Study information: In public TCR beta signatures, there were indications of both CMV infection and matching HLA type.

TCRdb independently ran MiXCR on the reads; one entry per CDR3 protein. In the table there are around 900,000 distinct CDR3 sequences, under 40% of which are singletons. This clonotype was recorded at least ten times. Its antigen is currently unknown. CDR1 is SGHTA and CDR2 is FQGNSA in the germline V gene. The V gene lost 8 bases and the J gene lost 11 bases, with 16 bases spanning the gap. This CDR3 region has 12 residues. This receptor was obtained from a human donor in good health (CMV status not recorded). Some clones in this sample may be carry-over from other donors' samples. The chain combines TRBV7-2 with TRBJ2-1, with D possibly TRBD2 on 5 matching bases. This specimen was cultured CD8+ T cells from PBMCs, taken from culture after CMV antigen stimulation. CDR3 residues: CASRNRELKQFF. Written as DNA, the CDR3 is TGTGCCAGCCGTAACCGGGAACTCAAGCAGTTCTTC.